This TCR beta chain was profiled in a study of blood T cell repertoires in COVID-19. Background on the study: The origin of the acute and convalescent COVID-19 samples was the United States, Italy and Spain. T cells, B-cell-depleted T cells, or PBMCs provided the cDNA or gDNA that served as material.

Profiled with immunoSEQ multiplex PCR; TCRdb holds only in-frame clones, not every one. Of 270,000 or so clones in the sample, approximately 90% were seen once. This CDR3 comprises 14 residues. Germline V gene sequence: CDR1 LNHDA, CDR2 SQIVND (reference sequence). The V end was cut by 7 bases, the J end by 4 bases, with 17 bases between. The chain is built from TRBV19 and TRBJ2-7, with D maybe TRBD1 (7 bases). The sample taken for sequencing was PBMCs or T cells enriched from blood (not recorded which). The receptor was isolated from a man aged 35-49 years who had been exposed to COVID-19. For the CDR3, the DNA is TGTGCCAGTAAGGGGCAGGGGGGAAAGTACGAGCAGTACTTC. This gives the protein CASKGQGGKYEQYF.